The 29 T cell receptor beta chains below come from one sample, sequenced in a study of low-dose radiotherapy and immunotherapy resistance in tumors. Priming of first-strand cDNA relied on TRAV- and TRBV-specific primers (covering alpha and beta chains). TCR amplification involved 20 PCR cycles with a constant-region primer and V-primer adapter. TCRdb independently ran MiXCR on the reads; one entry per CDR3 protein. The sample includes thousands of distinct CDR3 sequences, around 71% of them seen just once. Receptor source: a human donor with advanced metastatic prostate, ovarian, gallbladder or colorectal cancer (not recorded which). This table probably holds off-target reads from a library built for another chain.

The table lists this clonotype with a count of one. The chain has TRBV5-1 and TRBJ2-3; D perhaps matches TRBD2 (5 bases). Germline V gene data show CDR1 as SGHRS and CDR2 as YFSETQ. V was clipped by 3 bases and J by 8 bases, with 10 bases between them. The length of the CDR3 is 12 residues. For the CDR3, the DNA is TGCGCCAGCAGCTCCCTGAGCGGTACGCAGTATTTT. Protein product: CASSSLSGTQYF.

There are a few counts of this clonotype. The chain couples TRBV5-1 to TRBJ1-6, with TRBD1 matching over 7 bases. The length of the CDR3 is 16 residues. V dropped 4 bases and J dropped 9; count of bases not matched to a gene: 13. Germline V CDR1 and CDR2: SGHRS, YFSETQ. The DNA for the CDR3 is TGCGCCAGCAGCCCAAGTCAGGGGGGTTCAAGTTCACCCCTCCACTTT. Its protein product is CASSPSQGGSSSPLHF.

V and J are TRBV18 and TRBJ1-6, with 8 bases fitting TRBD1. Germline lookup yields CDR1 KGHSH and CDR2 LQKENI. V shed 3 bases, J shed 7 bases, and the junction held 2 bases outside the gene matches. This CDR3 has 14 residues. The CDR3 nucleotides are TGTGCCAGCTCACCCAGACAGGGGAATTCACCCCTCCACTTT. Residues: CASSPRQGNSPLHF.

The chain couples TRBV19 to TRBJ2-2, with 7 bases aligning to TRBD2. The V gene's germline CDR1 is LNHDA and CDR2 SQIVND (reference sequence). V lost 4 bases and J lost 1; bases outside the gene matches: 12. The CDR3 has 18 residues. The CDR3 is CASSSLKASGKNTGELFF. CDR3 coding DNA: TGTGCCAGTAGTAGCCTAAAAGCCAGCGGGAAGAACACCGGGGAGCTGTTTTTT. The full variable domain, in which reference TRBV19 and TRBJ2-2 provide the parts outside the CDR3, is DGGITQSPKYLFRKEGQNVTLSCEQNLNHDAMYWYRQDPGQGLRLIYYSQIVNDFQKGDIAEGYSVSREKKESFPLTVTSAQKNPTAFYLCASSSLKASGKNTGELFFGEGSRLTVL.

This chain joins TRBV18 and TRBJ1-1; the match to TRBD1 covers 7 bases. CDR3 length: 15 residues. The germline V gene has CDR1 KGHSH and CDR2 LQKENI. With 0 bases clipped from V and 1 base from J, the junction kept 2 bases outside the gene matches. For the CDR3, the DNA is TGTGCCAGCTCACCACCCGCAGGGGGGAACACTGAAGCTTTCTTT. Translating gives CASSPPAGGNTEAFF. The variable domain in full, completed from reference TRBV18 and TRBJ1-1, reads NAGVMQNPRHLVRRRGQEARLRCSPMKGHSHVYWYRQLPEEGLKFMVYLQKENIIDESGMPKERFSAEFPKEGPSILRIQQVVRGDSAAYFCASSPPAGGNTEAFFGQGTRLTVV.

This chain links TRBV19 with TRBJ2-1; no clear D. This CDR3 is built from 15 residues. Germline lookup yields CDR1 LNHDA and CDR2 SQIVND (reference sequence). V lost 3 bases to trimming and J lost 0 bases, with 9 bases between them. As DNA, the CDR3 is TGTGCCAGTAGTATCGTCCGGGTCTCCTACAATGAGCAGTTCTTC. The encoded protein is CASSIVRVSYNEQFF.

The chain uses TRBV6-6 and TRBJ1-1, with TRBD1 identical over 7 bases. The CDR3 has 13 residues. V lost 6 bases to trimming and J lost 4 bases; unmatched junction nucleotides: 5. Germline V gene lookup returns CDR1 MNHNY and CDR2 SVGAGI (reference sequence). The CDR3 sequence is CASSSQGSTEAFF. CDR3 DNA: TGTGCCAGCAGCTCACAGGGGAGCACTGAAGCTTTCTTT.

The CDR3, as DNA: TGTGCCAGCAGCCAAAGGGTGTCTAATGAAAAACTGTTTTTT. Translated, it gives CASSQRVSNEKLFF. The chain combines TRBV3-1 with TRBJ1-4; D is undetermined. CDR3 size: 14 residues. The V end was cut by 2 bases, the J end by 3 bases, with 7 bases between. Germline values: CDR1 LGHDT, CDR2 YNNKEL (reference sequence).

The table lists this clonotype with a few counts. V and J are TRBV29-1 and TRBJ2-5; 8 nucleotides agree with TRBD2. CDR1 is SQVTM and CDR2 is ANQGSEA in the germline V gene. The V and J ends lost 2 bases and 5 bases, in that order; junction bases with no gene match: 4. The CDR3 runs 13 residues. CDR3 DNA sequence: TGCAGCGTTGAAAGCGGGAGTACTGAGACCCAGTACTTC. Amino acids: CSVESGSTETQYF. Together with reference TRBV29-1 and TRBJ2-5, the CDR3 gives the full variable domain: SAVISQKPSRDICQRGTSLTIQCQVDSQVTMMFWYRQQPGQSLTLIATANQGSEATYESGFVIDKFPISRPNLTFSTLTVSNMSPEDSSIYLCSVESGSTETQYFGPGTRLLVL.

The chain links TRBV19 to TRBJ2-1, with TRBD2 matching over 8 bases. The ends lost 3 bases at V and 7 bases at J; junction bases unmatched: 17. CDR1 is LNHDA and CDR2 is SQIVND in the germline V gene (reference sequence). The CDR3 consists of 18 residues. For the CDR3, the DNA is TGTGCCAGTAGTATCCCTGTTCGGACTAGCATCGGTGGAAATGAGCAGTTCTTC. Protein sequence: CASSIPVRTSIGGNEQFF.

This clonotype has more than one count but fewer than ten. The rearrangement uses TRBV9 and TRBJ1-5; D not certain. CDR1 is SGDLS, CDR2 YYNGEE, per germline. V was shortened by 0 bases and J by 9 bases, with 16 bases between the two germline ends. CDR3 length: 15 amino acids. CDR3 in amino acids: CASSVGPGIGRPQHF. The DNA for the CDR3 is TGTGCCAGCAGCGTAGGGCCGGGTATTGGTCGGCCCCAGCATTTT.

In this sample, this clonotype turned up once. The V call is TRBV14, the J call TRBJ2-1, with D perhaps TRBD2 (6 bases). V dropped 6 bases and J dropped 5 bases, with 14 bases sitting between them. The CDR3 spans 14 residues. The germline V gene has CDR1 SGHDN and CDR2 FVKESK. CDR3 bases: TGTGCCAGCAGTACGGCAGCGGGCAACAATGAGCAGTTCTTC. Amino acids: CASSTAAGNNEQFF.

This chain uses TRBV20-1 with TRBJ2-2, with 8 bases matching TRBD1. The J segment lost 6 bases and the V segment lost 5 bases, leaving 11 bases of the junction unmatched. The CDR3 is made up of 15 amino acids. Germline-derived CDR1 and CDR2 are DFQATT and SNEGSKA (reference sequence). CDR3 coding DNA: TGCAGTGCTCATTACTCCGACAGGGGAGCCGGGGAGCTGTTTTTT. Amino acid sequence: CSAHYSDRGAGELFF.

This chain connects TRBV7-9 to TRBJ2-7; D may be TRBD1 (6 bases). The CDR3 is 13 amino acids. Germline V gene lookup returns CDR1 SEHNR and CDR2 FQNEAQ (reference sequence). Trimming cost V 7 bases and J 5 bases, with 15 bases left between them. The CDR3 is CASTPGVGNEQYF. The CDR3 DNA is TGTGCCAGCACCCCAGGGGTGGGTAACGAGCAGTACTTC.

The genes are TRBV29-1 and TRBJ2-2; no clear D gene. Looked up from germline, CDR1 is SQVTM and CDR2 is ANQGSEA. This CDR3 region has 13 residues. V shed 5 bases and J shed 0 bases, with 7 bases lying between them. CDR3 region: CSVYQPNTGELFF. As DNA, the CDR3 is TGCAGCGTTTATCAGCCGAACACCGGGGAGCTGTTTTTT.

V and J are TRBV29-1 and TRBJ2-7; D ambiguous. Germline-derived CDR1 and CDR2 are SQVTM and ANQGSEA. The CDR3 is 11 amino acids. V gave up 4 bases and J gave up 1 base, with 5 bases separating them. The CDR3 region is CSVVQSYEQYF. DNA for the CDR3: TGCAGCGTTGTCCAGTCCTACGAGCAGTACTTC.

V gene TRBV28 combines with J gene TRBJ2-3, with D possibly being TRBD1 (6 bases). The germline CDR1 and CDR2 sequences are MDHEN and SYDVKM. The CDR3 extends over 15 amino acids. V was trimmed by 6 bases and J by 0 bases, leaving 13 bases between them. This CDR3 reads CASSLNRVSTDTQYF. CDR3 nucleotides: TGTGCCAGCAGCCTAAACAGGGTCAGCACAGATACGCAGTATTTT. Full variable domain (missing parts from reference TRBV28 and TRBJ2-3): DVKVTQSSRYLVKRTGEKVFLECVQDMDHENMFWYRQDPGLGLRLIYFSYDVKMKEKGDIPEGYSVSREKKERFSLILESASTNQTSMYLCASSLNRVSTDTQYFGPGTRLTVL.

In this sample, this clonotype turned up a few times. The rearrangement links TRBV29-1 to TRBJ2-1, with TRBD2 as a possible D gene (6 bases). V was pared by 4 bases and J by 8 bases, with 9 bases between. CDR1 and CDR2 (germline): SQVTM, ANQGSEA. CDR3 size: 11 residues. CDR3: CSVGGNYEQFF. CDR3 DNA sequence: TGCAGCGTTGGCGGGAACTATGAGCAGTTCTTC.

CDR3 DNA sequence: TGCAGCGTGACGAGCGGCAGTTCCTCCAAAAACATTCAGTACTTC. The encoded protein is CSVTSGSSSKNIQYF. J is TRBJ2-4 and V is TRBV29-1; possible D gene TRBD2, 5 bases. Germline assignment: CDR1 SQVTM and CDR2 ANQGSEA. This CDR3 has 15 residues. V was cut by 6 bases and J by 2 bases, with 17 bases left in between.

The rearrangement joins TRBV3-1 to TRBJ2-4, with 7 bases fitting TRBD2. V shed 1 base, J shed 7 bases, and the junction held 10 bases outside the gene matches. The length of the CDR3 is 16 residues. Germline CDR1 LGHDT, CDR2 YNNKEL (reference sequence). The CDR3 is CASSQGNQRDWNIQYF. The DNA of the CDR3 is TGTGCCAGCAGCCAAGGGAACCAGCGGGATTGGAACATTCAGTACTTC.

V gene TRBV6-2 or TRBV6-3 combines with J gene TRBJ1-4; 9 bases map to TRBD1. V shed 0 bases and J 7 bases; nucleotides not matched to a gene: 3. CDR1 is MNHEY, CDR2 SVGEGT, per germline. CDR3 length: 15 amino acids. The CDR3 reads CASSYSTGGGEKLFF. Here the CDR3 DNA reads TGTGCCAGCAGTTACTCGACAGGGGGGGGTGAAAAACTGTTTTTT.

The rearrangement uses TRBV2 and TRBJ2-1; 12 bases fit TRBD2. The CDR3 sequence is 18 residues long. The junction had 12 bases not matched to a gene; V was cut back by 4 bases and J by 5 bases. Germline assignment: CDR1 SNHLY and CDR2 FYNNEI. The CDR3 DNA is TGTGCCAGCAGTGTTGAACTAGCGGGGGGCCGAATCAACAATGAGCAGTTCTTC. Its translation is CASSVELAGGRINNEQFF.

The V call is TRBV6-8, the J call TRBJ1-2; 10 nucleotides line up with TRBD1. From germline, CDR1 is MNHGY and CDR2 SAAAGT. This CDR3 is built from 13 residues. The trim removed 4 bases at V and 4 bases at J, leaving 0 bases unmatched. The DNA for the CDR3 is TGTGCCAGCAGTTGGACAGGGGGCTATGGCTACACCTTC. Encoded protein: CASSWTGGYGYTF.

The chain's CDR3 is CSARDGGISYEQYF. The CDR3 coding sequence is TGCAGTGCTAGAGATGGCGGGATCTCCTACGAGCAGTACTTC. The chain carries TRBV20-1 and TRBJ2-7; D perhaps matches TRBD2 (6 bases). This CDR3 region has 14 residues. CDR1 and CDR2 from the germline V gene are DFQATT and SNEGSKA (reference sequence). The germline V and J ends were trimmed by 0 bases and 0 bases, with 9 bases remaining between them.

The chain carries TRBV29-1 and TRBJ2-3, with D possibly matching TRBD2 (6 bases). V was clipped by 8 bases and J by 2 bases, with 17 bases between them. This CDR3 region has 14 residues. The germline V gene encodes CDR1 SQVTM and CDR2 ANQGSEA. The CDR3, as DNA: TGCAGCCTGACCGCTAGCGCTTTCACAGATACGCAGTATTTT. It encodes CSLTASAFTDTQYF.

The chain joins TRBV4-2 to TRBJ1-6; TRBD1 aligns across 9 bases. V gave up 5 bases and J gave up 13 bases; unmatched junction bases: 9. This CDR3 has 14 residues. Germline loops: CDR1 LGHNA, CDR2 YNFKEQ. The CDR3 region is CASSTPGQGIPLHF. The CDR3 DNA reads TGTGCCAGCAGCACTCCGGGACAGGGAATCCCCCTCCACTTT.

This chain connects TRBV2 to TRBJ1-5; unclear D gene. Germline V gene lookup returns CDR1 SNHLY and CDR2 FYNNEI. The CDR3 spans 14 residues. Trimming shortened V by 2 bases and J by 0 bases, and 5 bases separated the two germline ends. The CDR3 region has the DNA TGTGCCAGCAGTGAAAGTTTTAGCAATCAGCCCCAGCATTTT. Its translation is CASSESFSNQPQHF.

This chain links TRBV11-3 with TRBJ2-1; D is ambiguous. CDR1 SGHNT and CDR2 YENEEA come from the germline V gene. Trimming removed 5 bases from V and 9 bases from J, with 8 bases in between. The CDR3 runs to 11 residues. CDR3 bases: TGTGCCAGCAGCCTGCGCGGTGAGCAGTTCTTC. Its translation: CASSLRGEQFF.

The chain couples TRBV29-1 to TRBJ1-2, with a weak D call TRBD1 (6 bases). The CDR3 spans 13 residues. Germline values: CDR1 SQVTM, CDR2 ANQGSEA. The V and J ends lost 5 bases and 3 bases respectively, with 13 bases between them. DNA for the CDR3: TGCAGCGTTTTCGGGGGGCTGGACTATGGCTACACCTTC. It translates to CSVFGGLDYGYTF.